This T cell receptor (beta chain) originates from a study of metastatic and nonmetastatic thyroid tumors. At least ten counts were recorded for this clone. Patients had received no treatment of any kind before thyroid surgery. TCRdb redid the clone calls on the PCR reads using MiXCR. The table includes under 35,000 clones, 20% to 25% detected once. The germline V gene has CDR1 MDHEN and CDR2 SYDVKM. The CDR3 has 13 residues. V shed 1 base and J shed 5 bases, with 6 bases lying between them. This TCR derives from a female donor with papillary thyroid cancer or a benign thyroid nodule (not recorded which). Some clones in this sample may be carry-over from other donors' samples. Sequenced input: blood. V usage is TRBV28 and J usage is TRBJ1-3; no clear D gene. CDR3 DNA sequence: TGTGCCAGCAGTTTATTAGCTCGAAACACCATATATTTT. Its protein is CASSLLARNTIYF. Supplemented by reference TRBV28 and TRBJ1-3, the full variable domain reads DVKVTQSSRYLVKRTGEKVFLECVQDMDHENMFWYRQDPGLGLRLIYFSYDVKMKEKGDIPEGYSVSREKKERFSLILESASTNQTSMYLCASSLLARNTIYFGEGSWLTVV.